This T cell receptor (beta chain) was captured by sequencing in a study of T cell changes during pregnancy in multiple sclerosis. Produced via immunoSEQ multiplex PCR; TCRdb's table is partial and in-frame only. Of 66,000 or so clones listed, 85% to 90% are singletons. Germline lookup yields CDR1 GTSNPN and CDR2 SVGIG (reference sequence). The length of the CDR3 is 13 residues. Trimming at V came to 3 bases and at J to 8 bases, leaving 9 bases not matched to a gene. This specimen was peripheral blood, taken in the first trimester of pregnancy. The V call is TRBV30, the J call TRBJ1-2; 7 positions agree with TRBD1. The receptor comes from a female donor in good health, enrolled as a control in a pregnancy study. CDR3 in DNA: TGTGCCTGGAGAAATGCAGGGGGATTCGGCTACACCTTC. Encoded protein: CAWRNAGGFGYTF.